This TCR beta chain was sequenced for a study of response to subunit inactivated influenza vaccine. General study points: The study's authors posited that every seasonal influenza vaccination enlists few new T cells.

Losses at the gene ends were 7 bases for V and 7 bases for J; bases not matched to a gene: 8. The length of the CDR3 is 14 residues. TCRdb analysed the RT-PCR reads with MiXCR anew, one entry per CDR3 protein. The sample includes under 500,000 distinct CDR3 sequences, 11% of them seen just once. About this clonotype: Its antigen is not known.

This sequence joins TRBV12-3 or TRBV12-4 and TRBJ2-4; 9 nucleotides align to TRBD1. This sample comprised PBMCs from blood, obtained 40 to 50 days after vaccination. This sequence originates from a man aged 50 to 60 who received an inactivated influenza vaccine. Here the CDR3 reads CASTPGQGSNIQYF. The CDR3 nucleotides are TGTGCCAGCACCCCGGGACAGGGTTCGAACATTCAGTACTTC.